This TCR beta chain was observed in a study of CD8 T cells in Susac syndrome. Study background: Active disease was present in roughly six of the sequenced Susac syndrome patients, whereas roughly 8 of them were in remission. Treatment status at blood draw for the Susac syndrome patients was therapy-naive, corticosteroids, or intravenous immunoglobulin alone.

Fulfillment of recently defined diagnostic criteria for definite or probable disease was shown by the patients with Susac syndrome. The RNA, about 0.5 to 1 ug, was put through reverse transcription using random hexamers. TCRdb passed the immunoSEQ multiplex PCR reads through MiXCR, listing each CDR3 protein once. The sample contains 200,000 or so distinct CDR3 sequences, approximately 96% of which appear only once. Germline assignment: CDR1 SNHLY and CDR2 FYNNEI. The V end was cut by 3 bases, the J end by 0 bases, with 9 bases between. The CDR3 sequence is 15 residues long. This receptor was obtained from a human donor with Susac syndrome. The rearrangement links TRBV2 to TRBJ1-3; D is undetermined. The specimen sequenced was CD4+ T cells from PBMCs. CDR3 DNA: TGTGCCAGCAGTGACAAGCGCAGCTCTGGAAACACCATATATTTT. This encodes CASSDKRSSGNTIYF.